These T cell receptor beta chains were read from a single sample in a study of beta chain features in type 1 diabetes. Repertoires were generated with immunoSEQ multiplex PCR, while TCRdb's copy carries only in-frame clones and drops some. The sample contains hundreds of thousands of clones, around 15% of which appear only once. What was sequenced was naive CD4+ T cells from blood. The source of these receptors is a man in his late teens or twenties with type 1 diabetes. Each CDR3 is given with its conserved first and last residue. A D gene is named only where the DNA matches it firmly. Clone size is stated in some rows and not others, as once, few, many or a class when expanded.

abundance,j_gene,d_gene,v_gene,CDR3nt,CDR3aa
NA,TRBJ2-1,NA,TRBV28,TGTGCCAGCACCGTCGACGGGGCCCAAGAGGAGCAGTTCTTC,CASTVDGAQEEQFF
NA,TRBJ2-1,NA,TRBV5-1,TGCGCCAGCAGCTCAGGAGGGGGGAGCTCCTACAATGAGCAGTTCTTC,CASSSGGGSSYNEQFF
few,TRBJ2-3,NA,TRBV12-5,TGTGCTAGTGGTAGGGCTAGCACAGATACGCAGTATTTT,CASGRASTDTQYF
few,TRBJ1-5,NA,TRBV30,TGTGCCTGGAGTGCCTATGCAGGGAATCAGCCCCAGCATTTT,CAWSAYAGNQPQHF
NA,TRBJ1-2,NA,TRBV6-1,TGTGCCAGCAGGGTCGATTTCTATGGCTACACCTTC,CASRVDFYGYTF
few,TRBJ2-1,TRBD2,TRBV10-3,TGTGCCATCAGAGTAGCGGGGGCCTCCTACAATGAGCAGTTCTTC,CAIRVAGASYNEQFF
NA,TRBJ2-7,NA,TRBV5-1,TGCGCCAGCGCCAGAGGCCGGGACCCCTCCTACGAGCAGTACTTC,CASARGRDPSYEQYF
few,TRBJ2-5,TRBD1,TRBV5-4,TGTGCCAGCAGCCCAACAGGGGGCGCAGGGGTCGGGACCCAGTACTTC,CASSPTGGAGVGTQYF
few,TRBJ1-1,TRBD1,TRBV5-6,TGTGCCAGCAGTAGGGACAGGGGGATTAGCACTGAAGCTTTCTTT,CASSRDRGISTEAFF
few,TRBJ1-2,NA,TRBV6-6,TGTGCCAGCAGTTCCGGCCAGGGCTACACCTTC,CASSSGQGYTF
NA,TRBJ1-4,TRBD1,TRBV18,TGTGCCAGCTCACCAGACAGGGGGAGTGAAAAACTGTTTTTT,CASSPDRGSEKLFF
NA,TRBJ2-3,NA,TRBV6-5,TGTGCCAGCACTCCCGGAGGCCACACAGATACGCAGTATTTT,CASTPGGHTDTQYF
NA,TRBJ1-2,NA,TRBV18,TGTGCCAGCTCACCGAGGGACGGCGATCGCATCTTC,CASSPRDGDRIF
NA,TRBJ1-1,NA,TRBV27,TGTGCCAGCAGCAGCGGGTGGCACGACACTGAAGCTTTCTTT,CASSSGWHDTEAFF
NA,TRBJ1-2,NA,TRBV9,TGTGCCAGCAGCGAGGGGTCCTATGGCTACACCTTC,CASSEGSYGYTF
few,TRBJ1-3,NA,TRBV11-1,TGTGCCAGCAAACCGGACTCTTACTCTGGAAACACCATATATTTT,CASKPDSYSGNTIYF
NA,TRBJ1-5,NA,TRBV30,TGTGCCTGGACACCCTCAAGCAATCAGCCCCAGCATTTT,CAWTPSSNQPQHF
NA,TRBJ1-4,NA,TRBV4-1,TGCGCCAGCAGCCAAGACAGGGGCGGGTGGAATGAAAAACTGTTTTTT,CASSQDRGGWNEKLFF
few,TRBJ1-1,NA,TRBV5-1,TGCGCCAGCAGCGAGACAGTGAACACTGAAGCTTTCTTT,CASSETVNTEAFF
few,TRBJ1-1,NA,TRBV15,TGTGCCACCAGCAGAGATCCCGGGGAATCTGAAGCTTTCTTT,CATSRDPGESEAFF
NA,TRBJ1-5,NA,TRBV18,TGTGCCAGCTCACCACGGGGGGATAGGGATCAGCCCCAGCATTTT,CASSPRGDRDQPQHF
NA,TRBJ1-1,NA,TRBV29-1,TGCAGCGGAGTAGGGCAGTCGAACACTGAAGCTTTCTTT,CSGVGQSNTEAFF
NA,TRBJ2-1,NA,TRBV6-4,TGTGCCAGCAGTGACTTGACAGGTAACGACAATGAGCAGTTCTTC,CASSDLTGNDNEQFF
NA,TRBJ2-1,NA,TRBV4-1,TGCGCCAGCAGCCAAGTTTCGGGGGTCACCTACAATGAGCAGTTCTTC,CASSQVSGVTYNEQFF
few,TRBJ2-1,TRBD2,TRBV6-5,TGTGCCAGCAGTTACGAGACTAGCGGGGGGAGGAATGAGCAGTTCTTC,CASSYETSGGRNEQFF
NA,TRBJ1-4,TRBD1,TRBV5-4,TGTGCCAGCAGCTTACAGGGGGTTAATGAAAAACTGTTTTTT,CASSLQGVNEKLFF
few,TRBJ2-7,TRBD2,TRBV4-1,TGCGCCAGCAGCCAACCCCGGGGCGGGGGACCCGGGGAGGGTGAGCAGTACTTC,CASSQPRGGGPGEGEQYF
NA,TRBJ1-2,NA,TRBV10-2,TGCGCCAGCAGTGAAACGGGGGTGGACTATGGCTACACCTTC,CASSETGVDYGYTF
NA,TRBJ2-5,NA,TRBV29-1,TGCAGCGGGCAACAGGGCCTGACCCAGTACTTC,CSGQQGLTQYF
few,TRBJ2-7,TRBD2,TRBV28,TGTGCCAGCAGAGCTCCATCGGGACTAGGGGGCTACGAGCAGTACTTC,CASRAPSGLGGYEQYF
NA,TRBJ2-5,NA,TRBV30,TGTGCCTGGAGTGTAGGTAGCGGTGAGACCCAGTACTTC,CAWSVGSGETQYF
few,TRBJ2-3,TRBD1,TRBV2,TGTGCCAGCAGTGTCGGTGGGCCTGGGACAGGGCCAGATACGCAGTATTTT,CASSVGGPGTGPDTQYF
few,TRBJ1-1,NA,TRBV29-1,TGCAGCGTTGAAACAGGTCTAAGCGCCATGAACACTGAAGCTTTCTTT,CSVETGLSAMNTEAFF
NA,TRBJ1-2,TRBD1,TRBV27,TGTGCCAGCAGTCTAGGACAGGGGGCAAATGGCTACACCTTC,CASSLGQGANGYTF
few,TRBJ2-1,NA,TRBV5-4,TGTGCCAGCAGCTTCCCCCGGGGTGAGCAGTTCTTC,CASSFPRGEQFF
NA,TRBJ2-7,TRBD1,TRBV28,TGTGCCAGCAGGGGGGCCGACAGGGCGATCCACTTC,CASRGADRAIHF